This T cell receptor (beta chain) was profiled in a study of blood T cell repertoires in COVID-19. Overall study: Acute and convalescent COVID-19 samples came from the United States, Italy and Spain.

V shed 1 base and J 1 base; nucleotides not matched to a gene: 3. The germline gives CDR1 SGHRS, CDR2 YFSETQ. CDR3 size: 15 residues. This clone was counted a single time. Methods used by the authors: Amplified reference gene primers provided the basis for estimating nucleated cell counts. The table came from immunoSEQ multiplex PCR; TCRdb's copy has only in-frame clones and leaves some out. Clone size and the V and J calls come from that table; the DNA yielded D and trimming. The sample has approximately 320,000 clones, roughly 85% seen once. This clonotype originated in a human donor in a cohort sampled during active COVID-19. The specimen sequenced was peripheral blood. V and J are TRBV5-1 and TRBJ1-2; 8 nucleotides line up with TRBD1. The CDR3 here is CASSLTGGDNYGYTF. Written as DNA, the CDR3 is TGCGCCAGCAGCTTGACAGGGGGAGATAACTATGGCTACACCTTC.